Ten or more counts support the clone carrying this T cell receptor beta chain. Its specificity is unknown. V shed 3 bases and J 7 bases; nucleotides not matched to a gene: 9. Germline lookup yields CDR1 DFQATT and CDR2 SNEGSKA (reference sequence). This CDR3 spans 13 amino acids. This sample was taken from a study of T cells after yellow fever vaccination. The wider study: For low cell numbers, libraries were made with SMART-Seq v4 Ultra Low Input.

From the 5' RACE reads, TCRdb called clonotypes with MiXCR, one entry per CDR3 protein. The sample shows a few hundred thousand distinct CDR3 sequences, about 7% of them seen only once. General observations from the study: Reappearance after the booster was seen for most primary-vaccination clones, at 95% to 96% CD4 and about 90% CD8.

The J gene is TRBJ2-7, the V gene TRBV20-1, with 7 bases identical to TRBD1. The receptor comes from a man aged 25 to 40 who received the YFV17D yellow fever vaccine. The sample was CD4+ T cells sorted from PBMCs, taken on the day of the yellow fever booster vaccination. The CDR3, as DNA: TGCAGTGCTAGCCGAACAGGGGCTGAGGAGCAGTACTTC. It codes for CSASRTGAEEQYF.